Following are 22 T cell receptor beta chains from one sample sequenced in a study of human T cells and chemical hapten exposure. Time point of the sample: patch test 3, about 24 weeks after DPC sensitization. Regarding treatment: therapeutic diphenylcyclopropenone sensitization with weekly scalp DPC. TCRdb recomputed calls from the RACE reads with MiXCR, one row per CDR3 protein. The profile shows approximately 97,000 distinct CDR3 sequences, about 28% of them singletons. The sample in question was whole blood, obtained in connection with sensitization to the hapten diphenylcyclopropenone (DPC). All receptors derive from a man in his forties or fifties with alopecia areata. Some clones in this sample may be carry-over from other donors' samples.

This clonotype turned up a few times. CDR3 residues: CASSEEGARGDEQFF. CDR3 DNA: TGTGCCAGCAGTGAGGAGGGAGCTCGGGGCGATGAGCAGTTCTTC. This chain connects TRBV6-1 to TRBJ2-1; a weak D match, TRBD2 (6 bases). The CDR3 is made up of 15 amino acids. Germline CDR1 reads MNHNS; CDR2 reads SASEGT. V was pared by 3 bases and J by 8 bases, with 17 bases between.

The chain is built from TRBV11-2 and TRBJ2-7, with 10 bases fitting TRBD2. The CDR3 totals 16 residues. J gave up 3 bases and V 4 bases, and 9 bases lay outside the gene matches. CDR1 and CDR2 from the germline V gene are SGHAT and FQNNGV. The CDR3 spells CASSSPLASGSYEQYF. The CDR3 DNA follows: TGTGCCAGCAGCTCACCGTTGGCTAGCGGGAGCTACGAGCAGTACTTC. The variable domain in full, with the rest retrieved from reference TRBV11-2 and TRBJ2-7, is EAGVAQSPRYKIIEKRQSVAFWCNPISGHATLYWYQQILGQGPKLLIQFQNNGVVDDSQLPKDRFSAERLKGVDSTLKIQPAKLEDSAVYLCASSSPLASGSYEQYFGPGTRLTVT.

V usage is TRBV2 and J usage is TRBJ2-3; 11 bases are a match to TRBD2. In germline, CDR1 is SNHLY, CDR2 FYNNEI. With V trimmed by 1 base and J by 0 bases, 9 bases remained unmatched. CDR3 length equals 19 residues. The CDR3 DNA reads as TGTGCCAGCAGTGAAGGTGGACTAGCGGGCCAAGAGAGCACAGATACGCAGTATTTT. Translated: CASSEGGLAGQESTDTQYF. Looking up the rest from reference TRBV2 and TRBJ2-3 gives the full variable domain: EPEVTQTPSHQVTQMGQEVILRCVPISNHLYFYWYRQILGQKVEFLVSFYNNEISEKSEIFDDQFSVERPDGSNFTLKIRSTKLEDSAMYFCASSEGGLAGQESTDTQYFGPGTRLTVL.

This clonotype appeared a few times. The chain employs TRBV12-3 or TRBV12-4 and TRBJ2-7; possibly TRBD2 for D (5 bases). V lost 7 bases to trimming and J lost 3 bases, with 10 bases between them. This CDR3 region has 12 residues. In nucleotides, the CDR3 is TGTGCCAGCACCGGGGAACACTACGAGCAGTACTTC. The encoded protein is CASTGEHYEQYF.

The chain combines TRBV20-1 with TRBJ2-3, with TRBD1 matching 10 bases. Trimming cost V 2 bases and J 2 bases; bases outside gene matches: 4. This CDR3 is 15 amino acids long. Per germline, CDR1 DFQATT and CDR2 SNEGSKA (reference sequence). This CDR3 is CSARPDRGDTDTQYF. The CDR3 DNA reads TGCAGTGCTAGACCGGACAGGGGGGACACAGATACGCAGTATTTT.

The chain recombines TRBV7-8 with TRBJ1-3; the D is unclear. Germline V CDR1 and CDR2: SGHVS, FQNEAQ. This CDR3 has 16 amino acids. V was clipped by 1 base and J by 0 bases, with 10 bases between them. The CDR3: CASSLGSASSGNTIYF. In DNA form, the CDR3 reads TGTGCCAGCAGCTTAGGTTCGGCGAGCTCTGGAAACACCATATATTTT.

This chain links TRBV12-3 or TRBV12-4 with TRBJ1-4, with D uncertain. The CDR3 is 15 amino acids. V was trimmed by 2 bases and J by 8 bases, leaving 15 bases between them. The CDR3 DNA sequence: TGTGCCAGCAGTTTACGGGCGAATGTGAACGAAAAACTGTTTTTT. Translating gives CASSLRANVNEKLFF.

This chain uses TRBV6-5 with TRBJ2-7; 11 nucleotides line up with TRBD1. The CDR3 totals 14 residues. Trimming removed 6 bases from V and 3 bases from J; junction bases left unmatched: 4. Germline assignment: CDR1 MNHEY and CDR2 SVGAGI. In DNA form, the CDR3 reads TGTGCCAGCAGACGGACAGGGGGCTTCTACGAGCAGTACTTC. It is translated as CASRRTGGFYEQYF.

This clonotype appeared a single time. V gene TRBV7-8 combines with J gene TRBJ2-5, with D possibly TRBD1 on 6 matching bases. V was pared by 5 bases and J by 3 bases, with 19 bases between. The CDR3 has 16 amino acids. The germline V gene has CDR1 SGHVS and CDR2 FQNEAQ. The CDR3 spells CASSPQGQGRKETQYF. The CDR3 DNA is TGTGCCAGCAGCCCCCAGGGGCAGGGGCGAAAAGAGACCCAGTACTTC.

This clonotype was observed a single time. DNA of the CDR3: TGTGCCAGCAGCTGGAGGACTAGCGGGGGGACAGATACGCAGTATTTT. Amino acid sequence: CASSWRTSGGTDTQYF. The chain carries TRBV13 and TRBJ2-3; 14 bases align to TRBD2. Germline-derived CDR1 and CDR2 are PRHDT and FYEKMQ (reference sequence). With 4 bases clipped from V and 3 bases from J, the junction kept 3 bases outside the gene matches. This CDR3 has 16 residues.

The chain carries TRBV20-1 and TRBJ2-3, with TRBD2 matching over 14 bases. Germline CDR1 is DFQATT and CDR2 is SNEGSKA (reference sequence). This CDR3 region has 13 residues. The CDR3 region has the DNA TGCAGAGTGACTAGCGGGAGGGGCAATACGCAGTATTTT. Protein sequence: CRVTSGRGNTQYF.

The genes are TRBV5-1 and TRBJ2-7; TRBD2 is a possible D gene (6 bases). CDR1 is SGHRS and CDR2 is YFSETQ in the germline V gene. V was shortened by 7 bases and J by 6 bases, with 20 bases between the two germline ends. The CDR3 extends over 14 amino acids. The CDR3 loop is CASQRDSAAFEQYF. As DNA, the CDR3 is TGCGCCAGCCAAAGGGACTCCGCTGCGTTCGAGCAGTACTTC.

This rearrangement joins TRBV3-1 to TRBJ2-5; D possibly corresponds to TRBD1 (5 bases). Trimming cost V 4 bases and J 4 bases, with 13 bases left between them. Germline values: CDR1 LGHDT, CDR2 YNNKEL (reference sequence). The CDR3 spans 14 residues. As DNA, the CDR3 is TGTGCCAGCAGCCCCAGGCAGGGTAGAGAGACCCAGTACTTC. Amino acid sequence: CASSPRQGRETQYF.

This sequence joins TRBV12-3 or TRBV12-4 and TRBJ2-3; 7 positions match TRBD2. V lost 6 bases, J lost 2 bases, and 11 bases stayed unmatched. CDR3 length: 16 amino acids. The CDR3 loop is CASRGPKAGFTDTQYF. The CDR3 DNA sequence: TGTGCCAGCAGGGGCCCGAAAGCGGGGTTCACAGATACGCAGTATTTT.

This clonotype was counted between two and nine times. The CDR3 loop reads CASSQSDYGGYEQYF. Here the CDR3 DNA reads TGTGCCAGCAGCCAATCGGACTACGGGGGCTACGAGCAGTACTTC. The V and J genes are TRBV7-2 and TRBJ2-7; D may be TRBD2 (6 bases). The CDR3 has 15 residues. Trimming cost V 5 bases and J 3 bases, with 17 bases left between them. Germline V lookup: CDR1 SGHTA, CDR2 FQGNSA.

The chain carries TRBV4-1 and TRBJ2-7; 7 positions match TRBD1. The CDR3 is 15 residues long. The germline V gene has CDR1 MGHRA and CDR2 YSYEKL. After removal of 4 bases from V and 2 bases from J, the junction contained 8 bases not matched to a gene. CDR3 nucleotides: TGCGCCAGCAGCCCTGACCGGACAGGAACCTACGAGCAGTACTTC. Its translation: CASSPDRTGTYEQYF.

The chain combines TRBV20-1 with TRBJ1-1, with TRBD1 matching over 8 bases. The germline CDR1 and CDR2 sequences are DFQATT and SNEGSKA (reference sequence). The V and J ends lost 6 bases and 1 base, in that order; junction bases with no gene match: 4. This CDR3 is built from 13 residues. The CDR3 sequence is CSARTGGNTEAFF. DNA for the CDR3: TGCAGTGCCAGAACAGGGGGGAACACTGAAGCTTTCTTT.

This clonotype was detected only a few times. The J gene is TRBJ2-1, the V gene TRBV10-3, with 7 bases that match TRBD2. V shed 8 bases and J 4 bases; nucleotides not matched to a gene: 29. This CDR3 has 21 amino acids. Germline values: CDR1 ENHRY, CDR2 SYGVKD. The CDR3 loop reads CAISPYNLGEGRPVGYNEQFF. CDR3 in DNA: TGTGCCATCTCCCCCTACAACTTGGGGGAGGGCCGTCCTGTGGGTTACAATGAGCAGTTCTTC.

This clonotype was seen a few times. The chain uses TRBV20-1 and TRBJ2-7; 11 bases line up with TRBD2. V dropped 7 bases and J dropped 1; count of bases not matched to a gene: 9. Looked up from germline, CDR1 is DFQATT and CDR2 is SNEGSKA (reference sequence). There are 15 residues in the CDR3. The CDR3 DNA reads TGCAGTGAAGCGCTTCTAGCGGGAGGTTCCTACGAGCAGTACTTC. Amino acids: CSEALLAGGSYEQYF.

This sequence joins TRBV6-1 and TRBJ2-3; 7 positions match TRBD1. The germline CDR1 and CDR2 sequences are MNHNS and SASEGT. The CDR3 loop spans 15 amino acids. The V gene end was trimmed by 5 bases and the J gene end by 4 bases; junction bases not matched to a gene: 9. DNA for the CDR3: TGTGCCAGCAGTCTCAGTACAGGGGCGGCAGATACGCAGTATTTT. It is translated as CASSLSTGAADTQYF.

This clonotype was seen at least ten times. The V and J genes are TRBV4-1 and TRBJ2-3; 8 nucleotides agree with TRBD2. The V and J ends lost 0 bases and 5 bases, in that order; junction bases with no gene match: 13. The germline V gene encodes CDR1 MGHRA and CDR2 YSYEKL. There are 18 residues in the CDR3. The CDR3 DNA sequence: TGCGCCAGCAGCCAAGATGTGGCTAGCGGGCTACGAGGAGATACGCAGTATTTT. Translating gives CASSQDVASGLRGDTQYF.

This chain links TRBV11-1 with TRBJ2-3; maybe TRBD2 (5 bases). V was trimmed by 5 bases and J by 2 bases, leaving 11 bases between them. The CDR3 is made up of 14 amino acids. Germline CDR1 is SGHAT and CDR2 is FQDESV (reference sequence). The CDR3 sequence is CASSPLEATDTQYF. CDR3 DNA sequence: TGTGCCAGCAGCCCATTGGAGGCCACAGATACGCAGTATTTT.